Below, 7 T cell receptor beta chains from the same sample are listed, as sequenced in a study of blood T cell repertoires in COVID-19. Method: immunoSEQ multiplex PCR; TCRdb's copy keeps in-frame clones and lacks some. The sample records about 420,000 clones, 85% to 90% being singletons. The sample comprised peripheral blood. The receptors were sampled from a man aged 18 to 29 with COVID-19, enrolled during active disease.

The J gene is TRBJ2-1, the V gene TRBV15, with 9 bases identical to TRBD2. From germline, CDR1 is LNHNV and CDR2 YYDKDF (reference sequence). The trim removed 2 bases at V and 4 bases at J, leaving 12 bases unmatched. The CDR3 sequence is 18 residues long. The CDR3 reads CATSRLRSGTSRYNEQFF. DNA for the CDR3: TGTGCCACCAGCAGACTTAGATCCGGGACTAGCAGATACAATGAGCAGTTCTTC.

J is TRBJ2-2 and V is TRBV7-3; the match to TRBD2 covers 8 bases. Germline lookup yields CDR1 SGHTA and CDR2 FQGTGA. The CDR3 has 16 residues. Losses at the gene ends were 5 bases for V and 2 bases for J; bases not matched to a gene: 7. This CDR3 is CASSPLSGSNTGELFF. The CDR3 bases are TGTGCCAGCAGCCCCCTCAGCGGGAGTAACACCGGGGAGCTGTTTTTT.

This clone is a singleton in its sample. The chain employs TRBV19 and TRBJ2-2, with 10 positions matching TRBD2. Per the germline V gene, CDR1 is LNHDA and CDR2 is SQIVND (reference sequence). The CDR3 has 15 residues. The V gene end was trimmed by 4 bases and the J gene end by 1 base; junction bases not matched to a gene: 0. The CDR3 loop reads CASSRLAGNTGELFF. Written as DNA, the CDR3 is TGTGCCAGTAGTAGACTAGCGGGGAACACCGGGGAGCTGTTTTTT.

V gene TRBV25-1 combines with J gene TRBJ2-6; D is possibly TRBD2 (6 bases). The V gene's germline CDR1 is MGHDK and CDR2 SYGVNS. CDR3 length: 16 residues. V lost 4 bases to trimming and J lost 2 bases, with 12 bases between them. CDR3 region: CASSARPGAGANVLTF. In DNA form, the CDR3 reads TGTGCCAGCAGTGCACGCCCGGGAGCTGGGGCCAACGTCCTGACTTTC.

This chain joins TRBV15 and TRBJ2-7; weak D call: TRBD2 (6 bases). CDR1 LNHNV and CDR2 YYDKDF come from the germline V gene (reference sequence). The CDR3 extends over 15 amino acids. V was shortened by 0 bases and J by 3 bases, with 12 bases between the two germline ends. CDR3 DNA sequence: TGTGCCACCAGCAGAGAAAGGGGAGGTTTCTACGAGCAGTACTTC. Translated, it gives CATSRERGGFYEQYF.

The chain combines TRBV10-3 with TRBJ2-1; 8 nucleotides line up with TRBD1. The CDR3 contains 12 residues. Germline V gene lookup returns CDR1 ENHRY and CDR2 SYGVKD. The V gene end was trimmed by 8 bases and the J gene end by 8 bases; junction bases not matched to a gene: 5. The CDR3 protein is CAIGQGNDEQFF. The CDR3 bases are TGTGCCATCGGACAGGGTAACGATGAGCAGTTCTTC.

The rearrangement links TRBV5-4 to TRBJ1-1; D may be TRBD1 (6 bases). Trimming shortened V by 2 bases and J by 0 bases, and 11 bases separated the two germline ends. Germline CDR1 reads SGHNT; CDR2 reads YYREEE (reference sequence). The CDR3 is 15 amino acids. The CDR3 nucleotides read TGTGCCAGCAGCTTAGTAGGGGGTTTGAACACTGAAGCTTTCTTT. Protein product: CASSLVGGLNTEAFF.